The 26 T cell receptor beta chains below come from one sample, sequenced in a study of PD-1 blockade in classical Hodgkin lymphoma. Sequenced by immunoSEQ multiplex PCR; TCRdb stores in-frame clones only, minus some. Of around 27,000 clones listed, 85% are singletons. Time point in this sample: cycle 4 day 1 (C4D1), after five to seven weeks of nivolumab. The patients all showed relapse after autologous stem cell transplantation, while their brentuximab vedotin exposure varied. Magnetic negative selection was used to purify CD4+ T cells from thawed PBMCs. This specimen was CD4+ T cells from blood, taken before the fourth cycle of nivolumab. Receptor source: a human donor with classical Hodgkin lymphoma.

The CDR3 protein is CASSQDRTSGSTNEQFF. CDR3 nucleotides: TGCGCCAGCAGCCAAGATCGAACTAGCGGGAGCACCAATGAGCAGTTCTTC. The chain links TRBV4-1 to TRBJ2-1, with 11 bases fitting TRBD2. Germline CDR1 is MGHRA and CDR2 is YSYEKL. After removal of 0 bases from V and 6 bases from J, the junction contained 7 bases not matched to a gene. This CDR3 is 17 amino acids long.

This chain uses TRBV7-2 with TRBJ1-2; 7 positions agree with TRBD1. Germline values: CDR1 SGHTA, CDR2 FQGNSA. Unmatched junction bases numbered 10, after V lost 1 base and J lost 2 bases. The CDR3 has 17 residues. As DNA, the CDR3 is TGTGCCAGCAGCTTAGGCCCATGGGGACAGAAAAACTATGGCTACACCTTC. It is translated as CASSLGPWGQKNYGYTF.

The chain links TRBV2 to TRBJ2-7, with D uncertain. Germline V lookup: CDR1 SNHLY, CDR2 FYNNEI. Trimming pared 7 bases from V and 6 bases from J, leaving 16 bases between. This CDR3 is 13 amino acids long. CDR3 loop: CASTVRVTGEQYF. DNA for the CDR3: TGTGCCAGCACTGTTCGGGTAACGGGCGAGCAGTACTTC.

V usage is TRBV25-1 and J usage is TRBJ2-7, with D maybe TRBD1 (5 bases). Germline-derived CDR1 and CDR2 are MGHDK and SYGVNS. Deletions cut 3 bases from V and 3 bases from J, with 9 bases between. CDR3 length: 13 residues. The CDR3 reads CASSDTGYYEQYF. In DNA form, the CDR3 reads TGTGCCAGCAGTGATACAGGCTACTACGAGCAGTACTTC.

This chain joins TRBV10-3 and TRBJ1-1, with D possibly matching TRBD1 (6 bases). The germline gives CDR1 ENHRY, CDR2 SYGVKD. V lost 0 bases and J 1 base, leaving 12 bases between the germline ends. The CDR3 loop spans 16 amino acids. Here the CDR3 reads CAISESKGVGNTEAFF. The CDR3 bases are TGTGCCATCAGTGAGTCGAAGGGGGTCGGGAACACTGAAGCTTTCTTT.

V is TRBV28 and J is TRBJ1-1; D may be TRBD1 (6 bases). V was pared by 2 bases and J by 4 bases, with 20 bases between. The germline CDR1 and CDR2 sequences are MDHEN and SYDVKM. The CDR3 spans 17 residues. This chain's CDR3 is CASSLLSPQGWSTEAFF. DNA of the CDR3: TGTGCCAGCAGTTTACTATCCCCCCAGGGGTGGAGCACTGAAGCTTTCTTT.

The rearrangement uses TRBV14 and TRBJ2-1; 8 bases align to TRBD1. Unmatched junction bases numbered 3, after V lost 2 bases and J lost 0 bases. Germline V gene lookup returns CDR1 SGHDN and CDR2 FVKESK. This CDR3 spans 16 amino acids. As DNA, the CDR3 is TGTGCCAGCAGCCAACGGGACAGGATCTCCTACAATGAGCAGTTCTTC. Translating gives CASSQRDRISYNEQFF. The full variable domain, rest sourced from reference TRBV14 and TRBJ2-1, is EAGVTQFPSHSVIEKGQTVTLRCDPISGHDNLYWYRRVMGKEIKFLLHFVKESKQDESGMPNNRFLAERTGGTYSTLKVQPAELEDSGVYFCASSQRDRISYNEQFFGPGTRLTVL.

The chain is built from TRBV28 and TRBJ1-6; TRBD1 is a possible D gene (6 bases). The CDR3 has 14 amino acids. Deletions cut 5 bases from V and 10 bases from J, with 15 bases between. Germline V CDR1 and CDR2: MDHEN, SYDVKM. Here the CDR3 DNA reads TGTGCCAGCAGTGTGGCCAGGGGCGGCTCACCCCTCCACTTT. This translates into CASSVARGGSPLHF.

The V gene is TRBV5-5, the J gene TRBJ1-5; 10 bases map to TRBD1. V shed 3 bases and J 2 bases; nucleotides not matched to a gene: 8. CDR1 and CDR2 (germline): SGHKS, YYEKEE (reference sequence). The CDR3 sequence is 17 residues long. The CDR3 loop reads CASSSGTGVPGNQPQHF. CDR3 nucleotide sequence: TGTGCCAGCAGCTCCGGGACAGGGGTCCCGGGCAATCAGCCCCAGCATTTT.

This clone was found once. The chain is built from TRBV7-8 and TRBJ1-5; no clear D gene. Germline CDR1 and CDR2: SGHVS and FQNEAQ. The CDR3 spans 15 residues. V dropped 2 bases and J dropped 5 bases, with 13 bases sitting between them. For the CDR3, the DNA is TGTGCCAGCAGCTTAATCCGGGGATATTATCAGCCCCAGCATTTT. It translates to CASSLIRGYYQPQHF.

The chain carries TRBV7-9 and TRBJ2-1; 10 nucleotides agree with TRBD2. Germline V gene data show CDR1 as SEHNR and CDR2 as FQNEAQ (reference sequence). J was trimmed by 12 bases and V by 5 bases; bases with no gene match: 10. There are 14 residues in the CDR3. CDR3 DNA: TGTGCCAGCAGCCGCTCGGGAGCGGGAGGGTCGCAGTTCTTC. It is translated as CASSRSGAGGSQFF.

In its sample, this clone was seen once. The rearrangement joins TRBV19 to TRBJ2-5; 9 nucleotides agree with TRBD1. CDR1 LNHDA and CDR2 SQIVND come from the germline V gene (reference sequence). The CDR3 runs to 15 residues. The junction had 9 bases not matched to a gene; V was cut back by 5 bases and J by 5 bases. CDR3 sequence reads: CASSVQGAMTETQYF. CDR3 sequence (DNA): TGTGCCAGTAGTGTACAGGGGGCAATGACGGAGACCCAGTACTTC.

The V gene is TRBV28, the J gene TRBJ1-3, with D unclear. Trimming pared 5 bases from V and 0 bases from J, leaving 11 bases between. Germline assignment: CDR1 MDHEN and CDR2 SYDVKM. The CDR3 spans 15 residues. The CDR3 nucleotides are TGTGCCAGCAGTCCCGGACCGCTCTCTGGAAACACCATATATTTT. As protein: CASSPGPLSGNTIYF.

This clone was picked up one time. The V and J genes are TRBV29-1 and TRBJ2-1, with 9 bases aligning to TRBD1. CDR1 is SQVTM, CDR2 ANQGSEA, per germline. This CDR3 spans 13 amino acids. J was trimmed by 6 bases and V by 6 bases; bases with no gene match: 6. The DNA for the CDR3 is TGCAGCGTCCCGGGACAGGGTGGCAATGAGCAGTTCTTC. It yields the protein CSVPGQGGNEQFF.

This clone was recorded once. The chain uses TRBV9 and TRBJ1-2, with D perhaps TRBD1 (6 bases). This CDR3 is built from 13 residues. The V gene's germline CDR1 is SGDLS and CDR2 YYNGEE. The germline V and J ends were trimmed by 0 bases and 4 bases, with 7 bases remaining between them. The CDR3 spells CASSVEGGYGYTF. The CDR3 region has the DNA TGTGCCAGCAGCGTAGAGGGGGGCTATGGCTACACCTTC.

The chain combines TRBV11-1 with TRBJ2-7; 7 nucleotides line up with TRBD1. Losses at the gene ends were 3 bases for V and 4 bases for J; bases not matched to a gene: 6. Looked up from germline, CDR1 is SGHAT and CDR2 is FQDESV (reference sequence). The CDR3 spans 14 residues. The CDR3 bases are TGTGCCAGCAGCTTGAGGGGGCCGGTGTACGAGCAGTACTTC. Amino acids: CASSLRGPVYEQYF.

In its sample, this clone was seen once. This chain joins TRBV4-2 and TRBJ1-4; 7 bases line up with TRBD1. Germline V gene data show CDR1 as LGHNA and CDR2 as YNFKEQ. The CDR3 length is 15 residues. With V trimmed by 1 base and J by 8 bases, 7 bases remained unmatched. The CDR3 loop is CASSQGGTVAEKLFF. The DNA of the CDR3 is TGTGCCAGCAGCCAAGGCGGGACAGTAGCCGAAAAACTGTTTTTT.

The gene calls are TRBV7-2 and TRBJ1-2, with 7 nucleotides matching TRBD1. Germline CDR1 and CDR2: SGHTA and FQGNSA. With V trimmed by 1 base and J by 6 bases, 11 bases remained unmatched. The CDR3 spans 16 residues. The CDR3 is CASSLDMWNRGDGYTF. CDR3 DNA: TGTGCCAGCAGCTTAGATATGTGGAACAGGGGTGATGGCTACACCTTC.

This CDR3 is CASSLPTSDSYEQYF. The CDR3 bases are TGTGCCAGCAGCTTGCCCACCTCGGATTCCTACGAGCAGTACTTC. This chain connects TRBV5-5 to TRBJ2-7; D call uncertain. V was shortened by 1 base and J by 1 base, with 12 bases between the two germline ends. The CDR3 is 15 amino acids. Germline V gene data show CDR1 as SGHKS and CDR2 as YYEKEE (reference sequence).

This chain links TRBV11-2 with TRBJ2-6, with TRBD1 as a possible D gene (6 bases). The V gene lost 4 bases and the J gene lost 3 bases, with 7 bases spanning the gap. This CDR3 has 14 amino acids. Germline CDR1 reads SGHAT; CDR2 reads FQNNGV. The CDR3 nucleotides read TGTGCCAGCAGCTCGGGACATGGGGCCAACGTCCTGACTTTC. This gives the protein CASSSGHGANVLTF. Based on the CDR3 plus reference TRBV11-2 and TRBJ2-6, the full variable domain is EAGVAQSPRYKIIEKRQSVAFWCNPISGHATLYWYQQILGQGPKLLIQFQNNGVVDDSQLPKDRFSAERLKGVDSTLKIQPAKLEDSAVYLCASSSGHGANVLTFGAGSRLTVL.

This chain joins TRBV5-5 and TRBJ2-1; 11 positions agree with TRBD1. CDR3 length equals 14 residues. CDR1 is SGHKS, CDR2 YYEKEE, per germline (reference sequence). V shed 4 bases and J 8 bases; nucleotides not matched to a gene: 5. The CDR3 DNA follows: TGTGCCAGCAGCAGGGACAGGGGGATTCATGAGCAGTTCTTC. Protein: CASSRDRGIHEQFF.

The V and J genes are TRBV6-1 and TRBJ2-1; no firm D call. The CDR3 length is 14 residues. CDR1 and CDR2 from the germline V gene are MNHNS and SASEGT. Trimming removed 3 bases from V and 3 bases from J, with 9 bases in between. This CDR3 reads CASSENSLYNEQFF. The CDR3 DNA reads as TGTGCCAGCAGTGAGAACAGTCTCTACAATGAGCAGTTCTTC.

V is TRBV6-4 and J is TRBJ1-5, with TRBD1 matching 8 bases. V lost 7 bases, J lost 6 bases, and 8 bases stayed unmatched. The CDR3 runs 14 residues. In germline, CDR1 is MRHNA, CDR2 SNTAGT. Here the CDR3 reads CASKSGQGTQPQHF. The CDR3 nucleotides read TGTGCCAGCAAGTCCGGACAGGGAACTCAGCCCCAGCATTTT.

The CDR3 region is CAWSEAQMKRLTQETQYF. Written as DNA, the CDR3 is TGTGCCTGGAGCGAGGCACAAATGAAACGTCTCACCCAAGAGACCCAGTACTTC. This chain links TRBV30 with TRBJ2-5; D is unresolved. Germline CDR1 is GTSNPN and CDR2 is SVGIG (reference sequence). The length of the CDR3 is 18 residues. V shed 3 bases and J shed 1 base, with 24 bases lying between them.

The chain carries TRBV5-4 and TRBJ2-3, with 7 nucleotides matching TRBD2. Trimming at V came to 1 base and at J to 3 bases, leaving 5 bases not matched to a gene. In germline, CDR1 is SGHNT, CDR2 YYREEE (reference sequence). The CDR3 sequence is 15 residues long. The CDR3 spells CASSLLGLVTDTQYF. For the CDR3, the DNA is TGTGCCAGCAGCTTGCTAGGACTAGTAACAGATACGCAGTATTTT.

The CDR3 coding sequence is TGTGCCAGCAGTTGGGTCGCACCCCAAGAGACCCAGTACTTC. It translates to CASSWVAPQETQYF. The chain joins TRBV2 to TRBJ2-5; D unresolved. Trimming pared 5 bases from V and 1 base from J, leaving 11 bases between. The CDR3 runs 14 residues. Germline V gives CDR1 SNHLY, CDR2 FYNNEI.